The clone carrying this T cell receptor (beta chain) has just one count. Researchers sorted participants into cohorts using their self-reported clinical history. A COVID-19 case had been met by exposed participants during the 2 weeks before study entry. This record belongs to a study of blood T cell repertoires in COVID-19. Study summary: The United States, Italy and Spain provided the acute and convalescent COVID-19 samples.

The CDR3 is 15 residues long. Germline loops: CDR1 SGHAT, CDR2 FQNNGV. Trimming removed 1 base from V and 4 bases from J; junction bases left unmatched: 3. Repertoires were generated with immunoSEQ multiplex PCR, while TCRdb's copy carries only in-frame clones and drops some. The profile shows 250,000 or so clones, roughly 81% of them singletons. The V call is TRBV11-2, the J call TRBJ2-1, with 8 bases aligning to TRBD2. The specimen was PBMCs or T cells enriched from blood (not recorded which). This sequence was found in a woman aged 50 to 60 who had been exposed to COVID-19. CDR3 residues: CASSLAGGFYNEQFF. The CDR3 DNA reads as TGTGCCAGCAGCTTAGCGGGGGGGTTTTACAATGAGCAGTTCTTC.